Listed below are T cell receptor beta chains from one sample, sequenced in a study of T cell changes during pregnancy in multiple sclerosis. The assay was immunoSEQ multiplex PCR, and TCRdb's table has in-frame clones only and misses some. The sample comprises 33,000 or so clones, roughly 92% of which are singletons, and 0.4% to 0.45% rests with the top ten. The material sequenced was CD4+ T cells from peripheral blood mononuclear cells, taken in the third trimester of pregnancy. The receptors stem from a female donor in good health, enrolled as a control in a pregnancy study. Both conserved end residues are part of each CDR3. Fields, in order: J gene, V gene, CDR3 protein.

J: TRBJ1-1
V: TRBV5-6
CDR3: CASSVGGLSNTEAFF

J: TRBJ1-1
V: TRBV18
CDR3: CASSPSISPRGYDTEAFF

J: TRBJ2-3
V: TRBV7-2
CDR3: CASSPPGWGGADTQYF

J: TRBJ2-6
V: TRBV29-1
CDR3: CSVGGGSGANVLTF

J: TRBJ2-5
V: TRBV6-5
CDR3: CASSRDRETQYF

J: TRBJ2-7
V: TRBV6-6
CDR3: CASSNRRQAAYEQYF

J: TRBJ1-2
V: TRBV6-4
CDR3: CASSAGDKNYGYTF

J: TRBJ1-3
V: TRBV7-2
CDR3: CASSPSQGNTIYF

J: TRBJ2-3
V: TRBV7-2
CDR3: CASSVLAGGGDTQYF

J: TRBJ1-5
V: TRBV5-6
CDR3: CASSSDRGGQPQHF

J: TRBJ1-4
V: TRBV5-1
CDR3: CASSLGQGNEKLFF

J: TRBJ2-3
V: TRBV7-2
CDR3: CASSFEPSTDTQYF

J: TRBJ2-5
V: TRBV14
CDR3: CASSQDRQGGSQETQYF